The 21 T cell receptor beta chains presented below share a single source sample, sequenced in a study of tumor and adjacent non-tumor tissue in lung cancer. This sample's RNA came from whole unsorted tissue. Three rounds of nested PCR, following a modified ARM-PCR protocol, produced the TCRbeta library. Each CDR3 protein is one row after TCRdb ran MiXCR on the multiplex PCR reads. Here the sample spans about 140,000 distinct CDR3 sequences, 60% to 70% being singletons. Material for sequencing was lung tumor tissue. The receptors were sampled from a man aged 55 to 70 with small cell lung cancer.

A word on this clonotype: An end of the junction differs from the germline gene, which may be a read error. The CDR3 protein is CSSSSGLAVGPHNEQFF. Written as DNA, the CDR3 is TGTTCCAGCAGCTCGGGACTAGCGGTAGGGCCCCACAATGAGCAGTTCTTC. The chain is built from TRBV11-3 and TRBJ2-1; 11 bases are shared with TRBD2. This CDR3 spans 17 amino acids. From germline, CDR1 is SGHNT and CDR2 YENEEA.

In regard to this clonotype: A much more abundant neighbour one base away suggests this may be a read error. The V call is TRBV6-1, the J call TRBJ1-1; no definite D call. The CDR3 covers 13 residues. Germline V gene data show CDR1 as MNHNS and CDR2 as SASEGT. Trimming shortened V by 6 bases and J by 5 bases, and 13 bases separated the two germline ends. The CDR3 region is CASREDGLTEAFF. In nucleotides, the CDR3 is TGTGCCAGCAGGGAGGACGGGTTAACTGAAGCTTTCTTT.

The rearrangement links TRBV6-4 to TRBJ1-2; weak D call: TRBD1 (5 bases). The CDR3 sequence is 13 residues long. Deletions cut 3 bases from V and 5 bases from J, with 10 bases between. In germline, CDR1 is MRHNA, CDR2 SNTAGT. CDR3 bases: TGTGCCAGCAGTGAAAACGGGGGGTATGGCTACACCTTC. This translates into CASSENGGYGYTF.

This clonotype came up a few times. The chain employs TRBV10-3 and TRBJ1-6, with unresolved D. CDR3 length: 14 amino acids. The ends were cut back, 4 bases at V and 7 bases at J, with 11 bases in the middle. In germline, CDR1 is ENHRY, CDR2 SYGVKD. The CDR3 loop reads CAISGGEKNSPLHF. As DNA, the CDR3 is TGTGCCATCAGTGGGGGAGAAAAAAATTCACCCCTCCACTTT.

This clonotype occurred a few times. The chain couples TRBV29-1 to TRBJ1-1, with a weak D call TRBD1 (5 bases). The CDR3 runs to 15 residues. The V gene's germline CDR1 is SQVTM and CDR2 ANQGSEA. Trimming cost V 4 bases and J 1 base, with 16 bases left between them. The CDR3 bases are TGCAGCGTTGCCCGGGGCAGAACTGCGAACACTGAAGCTTTCTTT. It codes for CSVARGRTANTEAFF.

Only one count was recorded for this clonotype. Given the absence of the conserved phenylalanine or tryptophan at the CDR3 end, a read error is likely. This chain joins TRBV11-2 and TRBJ2-1; D is undetermined. CDR1 and CDR2 from the germline V gene are SGHAT and FQNNGV. The CDR3 consists of 14 residues. CDR3 amino acids: CVSQNRHGDNEQFS. Written as DNA, the CDR3 is TGTGTCAGCCAGAATCGGCATGGCGATAATGAGCAGTTCTCC.

This clonotype showed up just a few times. The chain carries TRBV6-1 and TRBJ2-3; 11 nucleotides agree with TRBD2. Germline V gene sequence: CDR1 MNHNS, CDR2 SASEGT. The CDR3 extends over 15 amino acids. With V trimmed by 4 bases and J by 4 bases, 4 bases remained unmatched. The CDR3, as DNA: TGTGCCAGCAGTGGAACTAGCGGGAGATCAGATACGCAGTATTTT. Translated: CASSGTSGRSDTQYF.

This clonotype appeared once. A junction boundary mismatches the germline segment, possibly from a read error. This chain joins TRBV11-2 and TRBJ2-5, with 7 bases matching TRBD2. The CDR3 is 16 residues long. Germline CDR1 SGHAT, CDR2 FQNNGV. The CDR3, as DNA: TGTGACAGCAGCTTATCGTCGAGGGAGGGACAAGAGACCCAGTACTTC. Encoded protein: CDSSLSSREGQETQYF. Supplemented by reference TRBV11-2 and TRBJ2-5, the full variable domain reads EAGVAQSPRYKIIEKRQSVAFWCNPISGHATLYWYQQILGQGPKLLIQFQNNGVVDDSQLPKDRFSAERLKGVDSTLKIQPAKLEDSAVYLCDSSLSSREGQETQYFGPGTRLLVL.

Concerning this clonotype: A read error may produce the germline difference seen at one junction end. V gene TRBV6-1 combines with J gene TRBJ1-2; D is possibly TRBD1 (5 bases). Germline V gives CDR1 MNHNS, CDR2 SASEGT. This CDR3 is built from 13 residues. DNA of the CDR3: TGTGCCAGCAGCTGGACATCTGCCTATGGCTGCACCTTC. This translates into CASSWTSAYGCTF.

A word on this clonotype: A single base separates this from a much larger clone, so it may be a read error. The genes are TRBV12-5 and TRBJ2-3; no firm D call. The ends were cut back, 10 bases at V and 5 bases at J, with 13 bases in the middle. The CDR3 is made up of 12 amino acids. CDR1 LGHNT and CDR2 FRNRAP come from the germline V gene. CDR3 sequence reads: CANPNEVDTQYF. CDR3 bases: TGTGCTAATCCGAACGAGGTAGATACGCAGTATTTT.

This clonotype has just a few counts. The chain uses TRBV20-1 and TRBJ1-5; 8 nucleotides agree with TRBD1. Germline loops: CDR1 DFQATT, CDR2 SNEGSKA (reference sequence). This CDR3 has 19 residues. Trimming took 0 bases from V and 7 from J; bases not matched to a gene: 20. This chain's CDR3 is CSARDWVPGQGGSQQPQHF. In DNA, the CDR3 is TGCAGTGCTAGAGATTGGGTCCCCGGACAGGGCGGATCGCAGCAGCCCCAGCATTTT.

This clonotype was recorded only once. One junction end disagrees with the germline gene, perhaps due to a read error. The J gene is TRBJ2-1, the V gene TRBV28; 10 bases match TRBD2. CDR1 is MDHEN, CDR2 SYDVKM, per germline. The CDR3 length is 20 residues. The CDR3 is CASSFPPRLAGVPRANKQFF. CDR3 nucleotides: TGTGCCAGCAGTTTCCCACCCCGGCTAGCGGGAGTGCCCAGGGCCAATAAGCAGTTCTTC.

Turning to this clonotype: The junction does not match germline at one end; this may be a read error. This rearrangement joins TRBV6-1 to TRBJ2-3, with D maybe TRBD1 (6 bases). Per the germline V gene, CDR1 is MNHNS and CDR2 is SASEGT. There are 15 residues in the CDR3. The CDR3 sequence: CACSEGEYSTDTQYF. CDR3 in DNA: TGCGCCTGCAGCGAGGGGGAGTATAGCACAGATACGCAGTATTTT.

This clonotype was recorded many times. The J gene is TRBJ1-5, the V gene TRBV12-3 or TRBV12-4; D remains ambiguous. This CDR3 has 12 residues. The V end was cut by 3 bases, the J end by 4 bases, with 4 bases between. Here the CDR3 DNA reads TGTGCCAGCAGTTTGGAGAATCAGCCCCAGCATTTT. Its translation is CASSLENQPQHF.

With respect to this clonotype: Possible read error: a much larger clone is one base away. This likely comes from a read error, as the CDR3 has no conserved phenylalanine or tryptophan at its end. The chain combines TRBV6-6 with TRBJ1-4; TRBD1 is a possible D gene (6 bases). Per germline, CDR1 MNHNY and CDR2 SVGAGI (reference sequence). V was pared by 6 bases and J by 4 bases, with 12 bases between. The CDR3 extends over 14 amino acids. Here the CDR3 DNA reads TGTGCCAGCAGCCGGACAGATAATAATGAAAAACTGTTTCTT. The encoded protein is CASSRTDNNEKLFL.

This clonotype has ten or more counts. The chain carries TRBV11-3 and TRBJ2-1, with 7 bases fitting TRBD2. Trimming took 1 base from V and 7 from J; bases not matched to a gene: 7. From germline, CDR1 is SGHNT and CDR2 YENEEA. This CDR3 spans 15 amino acids. This CDR3 is CASSLGAGLSNEQFF. CDR3 in DNA: TGTGCCAGCAGCTTAGGAGCGGGATTGTCAAATGAGCAGTTCTTC.

On this clonotype: A read error may explain this, as a much larger clone is one base away. The rearrangement joins TRBV20-1 to TRBJ2-1; 9 nucleotides align to TRBD2. CDR1 is DFQATT, CDR2 SNEGSKA, per germline (reference sequence). The CDR3 runs to 14 residues. In DNA form, the CDR3 reads TGCAGTGCTGTTAGCGGGAGAGGGATCAATAAGCAGTTCTTC. It specifies CSAVSGRGINKQFF.

Comment on this clonotype: This may be a read error: a much more frequent sequence differs by one nucleotide. The final CDR3 position lacks the conserved phenylalanine or tryptophan, pointing to a likely read error. The chain couples TRBV20-1 to TRBJ2-1; D ambiguous. V was cut by 0 bases and J by 4 bases, with 4 bases left in between. CDR1 DFQATT and CDR2 SNEGSKA come from the germline V gene (reference sequence). CDR3 length: 12 residues. The CDR3 reads CSARDGYNEQFL. As DNA, the CDR3 is TGCAGTGCTAGAGATGGTTACAATGAGCAGTTCCTC.

In regard to this clonotype: Germline and junction disagree at one end, which may indicate a read error. The V gene is TRBV20-1, the J gene TRBJ2-6; TRBD2 aligns across 8 bases. Germline CDR1 reads DFQATT; CDR2 reads SNEGSKA (reference sequence). This CDR3 is built from 17 residues. In DNA form, the CDR3 reads TGCAGTGCTAAGGATCTAGCGGGCTTCTCTGGGGCCAACGCCCTGACTTTC. It yields the protein CSAKDLAGFSGANALTF.

As regards this clonotype: This may stem from a read error, because a much larger clone lies one nucleotide away. This rearrangement joins TRBV20-1 to TRBJ2-3; tentatively, D is TRBD2 (6 bases). The V gene lost 7 bases and the J gene lost 6 bases, with 11 bases spanning the gap. The CDR3 has 11 residues. From germline, CDR1 is DFQATT and CDR2 SNEGSKA (reference sequence). The CDR3 DNA sequence: TGCAGTGTCGGGAGCGGGGATACGCAGTATTTT. It translates to CSVGSGDTQYF.

For this clonotype: The junction does not match germline at one end; this may be a read error. The J gene is TRBJ2-5, the V gene TRBV5-1; 8 nucleotides agree with TRBD2. The CDR3 loop spans 17 amino acids. Germline loops: CDR1 SGHRS, CDR2 YFSETQ. As DNA, the CDR3 is TGCGTCAGCTCCCCCGTTACGGGACTAGAGGGAATGGAGACCCAGTACTTC. It encodes CVSSPVTGLEGMETQYF. Drawing the rest from reference TRBV5-1 and TRBJ2-5, the complete variable domain is KAGVTQTPRYLIKTRGQQVTLSCSPISGHRSVSWYQQTPGQGLQFLFEYFSETQRNKGNFPGRFSGRQFSNSRSEMNVSTLELGDSALYLCVSSPVTGLEGMETQYFGPGTRLLVL.